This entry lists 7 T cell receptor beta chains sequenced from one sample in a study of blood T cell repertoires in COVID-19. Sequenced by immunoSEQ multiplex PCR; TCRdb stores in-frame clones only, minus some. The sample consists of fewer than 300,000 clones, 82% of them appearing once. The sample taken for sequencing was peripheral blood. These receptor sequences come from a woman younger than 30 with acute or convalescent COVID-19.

The CDR3 DNA follows: TGTGCCAGCAGTCCCAGTGGGCAGGTAGGGGACGAGCAGTACTTC. It codes for CASSPSGQVGDEQYF. The chain couples TRBV7-9 to TRBJ2-7; D is perhaps TRBD1 (5 bases). CDR1 and CDR2 (germline): SEHNR, FQNEAQ (reference sequence). This CDR3 contains 15 residues. The V end was cut by 6 bases, the J end by 5 bases, with 20 bases between.

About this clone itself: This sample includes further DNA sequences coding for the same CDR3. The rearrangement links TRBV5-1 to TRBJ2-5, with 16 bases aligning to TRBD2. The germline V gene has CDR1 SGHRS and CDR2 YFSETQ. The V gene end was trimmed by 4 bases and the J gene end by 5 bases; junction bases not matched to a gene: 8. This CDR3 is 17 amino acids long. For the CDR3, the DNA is TGCGCCAGCAGCCCTTCCGGGACTAGCGGGAGGGGTGAGACCCAGTACTTC. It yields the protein CASSPSGTSGRGETQYF.

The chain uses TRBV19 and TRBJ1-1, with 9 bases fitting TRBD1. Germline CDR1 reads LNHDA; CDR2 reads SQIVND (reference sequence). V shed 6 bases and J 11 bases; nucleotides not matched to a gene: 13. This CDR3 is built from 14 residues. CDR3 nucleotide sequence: TGTGCCAGTAGACCCTCCGGGACAGGGTTTCAGGCTTTCTTT. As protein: CASRPSGTGFQAFF.

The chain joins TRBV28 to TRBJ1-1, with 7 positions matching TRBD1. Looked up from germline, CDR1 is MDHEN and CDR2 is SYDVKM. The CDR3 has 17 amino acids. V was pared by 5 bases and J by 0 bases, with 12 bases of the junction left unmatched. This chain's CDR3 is CASSIRDSGYMNTEAFF. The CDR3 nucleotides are TGTGCCAGCAGTATACGGGACAGCGGCTACATGAACACTGAAGCTTTCTTT. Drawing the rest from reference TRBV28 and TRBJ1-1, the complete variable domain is DVKVTQSSRYLVKRTGEKVFLECVQDMDHENMFWYRQDPGLGLRLIYFSYDVKMKEKGDIPEGYSVSREKKERFSLILESASTNQTSMYLCASSIRDSGYMNTEAFFGQGTRLTVV.

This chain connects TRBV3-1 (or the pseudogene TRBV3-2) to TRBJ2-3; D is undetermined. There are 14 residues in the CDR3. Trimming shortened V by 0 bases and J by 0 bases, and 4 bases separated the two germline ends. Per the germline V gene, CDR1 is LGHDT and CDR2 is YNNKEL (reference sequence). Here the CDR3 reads CASSQELSTDTQYF. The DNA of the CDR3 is TGTGCCAGCAGCCAAGAATTAAGCACAGATACGCAGTATTTT.

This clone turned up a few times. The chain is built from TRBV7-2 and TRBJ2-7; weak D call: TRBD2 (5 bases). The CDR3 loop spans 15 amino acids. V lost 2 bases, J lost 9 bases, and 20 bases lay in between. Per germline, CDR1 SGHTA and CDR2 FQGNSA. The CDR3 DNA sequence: TGTGCCAGCAGCTTACTTGTACTATCTCGAGGAGGGCAGTACTTC. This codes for CASSLLVLSRGGQYF.

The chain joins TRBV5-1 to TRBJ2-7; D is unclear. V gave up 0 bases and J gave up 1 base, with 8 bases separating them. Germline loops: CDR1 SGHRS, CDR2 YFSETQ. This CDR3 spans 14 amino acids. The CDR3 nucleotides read TGCGCCAGCAGCTTGGTAGGAGATTCCTACGAGCAGTACTTC. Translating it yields CASSLVGDSYEQYF. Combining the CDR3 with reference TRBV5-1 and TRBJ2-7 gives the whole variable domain KAGVTQTPRYLIKTRGQQVTLSCSPISGHRSVSWYQQTPGQGLQFLFEYFSETQRNKGNFPGRFSGRQFSNSRSEMNVSTLELGDSALYLCASSLVGDSYEQYFGPGTRLTVT.